This section outlines one TCR beta chain sequence together with its context. Its antigen remains unknown. A much larger clone sits a single nucleotide away, making a read error possible. CDR1 is LNHDA and CDR2 is SQIVND in the germline V gene (reference sequence). The CDR3 has 14 amino acids. V dropped 5 bases and J dropped 3; count of bases not matched to a gene: 7. This record belongs to a study of glioma-infiltrating T cells. Findings and limits, study-wide: Gliomas, especially low-grade, showed above-expected tissue-blood divergence; non-neoplastic patients showed below. Only very few CDR3 sequences appeared in both tissue and blood.

Amplification of TCR alpha and beta CDR3 regions from RNA used iRepertoire nested multiplex PCR. Tissue mRNA or PBMC total RNA, roughly 90-400 ng, went into one-step reverse transcription and amplification. TCRdb redid the calling of the multiplex PCR reads with MiXCR, one entry per CDR3 protein. The top ten hold 5.2% of the sample, which has 170,000 or so distinct CDR3 sequences, approximately 40% seen once. The specimen sequenced was glioma tissue, nonneoplastic brain tissue, or PBMCs (not recorded which). The source of this sequence is a human donor with low-grade glioma or glioblastoma, undergoing nonglioma brain surgery, or in good health (not recorded which). V is TRBV19 and J is TRBJ2-7; TRBD1 aligns across 7 bases. As DNA, the CDR3 is TGTGCCAGTAGTGTACGGGACAGCTACTACGAGCAGTACTTC. Its translation: CASSVRDSYYEQYF.